This T cell receptor (beta chain) came from a study of T cell clusters in autoimmune cytopenias. Germline CDR1 GTSNPN, CDR2 SVGIG (reference sequence). This CDR3 comprises 11 residues. Each sample's input was around 250 ng genomic DNA, approximately 37,500 genome equivalents. One tube held mixed TRB-A and TRB-B primer pools for touch-down PCR. TCRdb reprocessed the multiplex PCR reads, keeping one entry per CDR3 protein, no DNA. The sample yields 5,000 to 7,000 distinct CDR3 sequences, of which the top ten take up around 40%. The data also belong to a second study, concerning T cell repertoires in aging, cancer and after chemotherapy.

Sequencing was carried out using peripheral blood. V and J are TRBV30 and TRBJ2-1; checking the TCRdb D call of TRBD1 is not possible without DNA. The clonotype was recovered from a human donor in good health. CDR3 loop: CAWGGAREQFF.